The 9 T cell receptor beta chains presented below share a single source sample, sequenced in a study of blood T cell repertoires in COVID-19. Sequencing used immunoSEQ multiplex PCR; TCRdb keeps in-frame clones, though not all of them. The sample consists of around 80,000 clones, about 73% of them appearing once. Material: peripheral blood. Receptors originate from a man aged 50 or older with active or convalescent COVID-19.

This clone has only a few counts. This sequence joins TRBV5-8 and TRBJ1-1; 7 bases match TRBD1. V shed 4 bases, J shed 2 bases, and the junction held 8 bases outside the gene matches. The CDR3 is 15 residues long. The germline V gene encodes CDR1 SGHTS and CDR2 YDEGEE. The CDR3: CASSLWGQFNTEAFF. The CDR3 DNA sequence: TGTGCCAGCAGCCTTTGGGGACAGTTCAACACTGAAGCTTTCTTT.

The V gene is TRBV30, the J gene TRBJ1-1; 9 bases are shared with TRBD1. The trim removed 2 bases at V and 3 bases at J, leaving 4 bases unmatched. The CDR3 sequence is 14 residues long. The germline V gene has CDR1 GTSNPN and CDR2 SVGIG (reference sequence). The CDR3, as DNA: TGTGCCTGGAGTATTGACAGGGGGGACACTGAAGCTTTCTTT. Translation: CAWSIDRGDTEAFF.

This chain joins TRBV9 and TRBJ1-6; 8 bases line up with TRBD1. Germline-derived CDR1 and CDR2 are SGDLS and YYNGEE. This CDR3 contains 14 residues. The V gene end was trimmed by 3 bases and the J gene end by 8 bases; junction bases not matched to a gene: 4. In DNA, the CDR3 is TGTGCCAGCAGCGGACAGGGGACCCATTCACCCCTCCACTTT. Its translation is CASSGQGTHSPLHF.

The chain carries TRBV6-5 and TRBJ2-7, with TRBD1 matching 8 bases. The CDR3 has 13 amino acids. Germline V gene data show CDR1 as MNHEY and CDR2 as SVGAGI. The trim removed 0 bases at V and 12 bases at J, leaving 7 bases unmatched. In DNA form, the CDR3 reads TGTGCCAGCAGTTACTCCGGACAGGGTAGAAGGTACTTC. Protein: CASSYSGQGRRYF.

This clone was detected only a few times. The chain has TRBV7-2 and TRBJ2-7; 9 nucleotides match TRBD1. CDR3 size: 15 residues. With 5 bases clipped from V and 7 bases from J, the junction kept 12 bases outside the gene matches. Germline assignment: CDR1 SGHTA and CDR2 FQGNSA. The CDR3 bases are TGTGCCAGCAGCCTATACCGGGACAGGGCATGGGAGCAGTACTTC. It specifies CASSLYRDRAWEQYF.

The chain employs TRBV5-1 and TRBJ1-2, with 7 nucleotides matching TRBD1. The junction had 5 bases not matched to a gene; V was cut back by 4 bases and J by 2 bases. Germline V gives CDR1 SGHRS, CDR2 YFSETQ. The CDR3 is 14 amino acids. The CDR3 sequence is CASSPRTGNYGYTF. The CDR3 DNA sequence: TGCGCCAGCAGCCCAAGGACAGGAAACTATGGCTACACCTTC.

The gene calls are TRBV6-5 and TRBJ2-4, with TRBD1 matching over 7 bases. V lost 5 bases and J lost 7; bases outside the gene matches: 2. This CDR3 is built from 12 residues. The germline gives CDR1 MNHEY, CDR2 SVGAGI. Here the CDR3 reads CASSRQGNIQYF. The CDR3 region has the DNA TGTGCCAGCAGTCGACAGGGCAACATTCAGTACTTC.

This clone has only a few counts. This rearrangement joins TRBV5-1 to TRBJ1-2; D not certain. The CDR3 extends over 14 amino acids. V lost 4 bases to trimming and J lost 0 bases, with 10 bases between them. CDR1 is SGHRS, CDR2 YFSETQ, per germline. In DNA form, the CDR3 reads TGCGCCAGCAGCGAACTGACTACTAACTATGGCTACACCTTC. As protein: CASSELTTNYGYTF.

The chain recombines TRBV24-1 with TRBJ2-2, with D maybe TRBD1 (5 bases). Germline lookup yields CDR1 KGHDR and CDR2 SFDVKD. The CDR3 is 14 residues long. V lost 1 base, J lost 3 bases, and 5 bases lay in between. This CDR3 reads CATSDFRDTGELFF. As DNA, the CDR3 is TGTGCCACCAGTGATTTCAGGGACACCGGGGAGCTGTTTTTT.